Shown below are 18 T cell receptor beta chains from a single sample sequenced in a study of early T cells in non-severe SARS-CoV-2 infection. Using its own MiXCR run on the 5' RACE reads, TCRdb lists one record per CDR3 protein. Of about 80,000 distinct CDR3 sequences in the sample, about 12% are singletons; the top ten hold about 14%. The starting material was whole blood, obtained at baseline. All receptors come from an adult who was a healthcare worker with PCR-confirmed SARS-CoV-2 infection or an uninfected control (not recorded which). The donor label of this sample is uncertain.

This clonotype appeared a few times. The rearrangement uses TRBV14 and TRBJ2-5; 9 nucleotides line up with TRBD1. The J segment lost 3 bases and the V segment lost 0 bases, leaving 5 bases of the junction unmatched. Per germline, CDR1 SGHDN and CDR2 FVKESK. The CDR3 has 16 amino acids. DNA of the CDR3: TGTGCCAGCAGCCAAGATTTAGGGACAGGGAAAGAGACCCAGTACTTC. Residues: CASSQDLGTGKETQYF. The complete variable domain, with remaining parts taken from reference TRBV14 and TRBJ2-5, reads EAGVTQFPSHSVIEKGQTVTLRCDPISGHDNLYWYRRVMGKEIKFLLHFVKESKQDESGMPNNRFLAERTGGTYSTLKVQPAELEDSGVYFCASSQDLGTGKETQYFGPGTRLLVL.

In this sample, this clonotype turned up many times. This CDR3 reads CASRPAGQSYEQYF. The CDR3 DNA is TGTGCCAGCAGACCAGCGGGACAAAGCTACGAGCAGTACTTC. The chain has TRBV12-3 or TRBV12-4 and TRBJ2-7, with D possibly matching TRBD2 (7 bases). The CDR3 totals 14 residues. V was shortened by 6 bases and J by 3 bases, with 15 bases between the two germline ends.

This clonotype was found a few times. This chain joins TRBV13 and TRBJ2-7; no clear D gene. The CDR3 sequence is 14 residues long. Trimming stripped 2 bases from V and 2 bases from J, with 10 bases between. Germline V gives CDR1 PRHDT, CDR2 FYEKMQ (reference sequence). CDR3 protein: CASSLRRKTYEQYF. CDR3 nucleotide sequence: TGTGCCAGCAGCTTACGACGGAAAACCTACGAGCAGTACTTC.

This clonotype was counted between two and nine times. The V gene is TRBV12-3 or TRBV12-4, the J gene TRBJ1-3; D is unresolved. The V gene lost 1 base and the J gene lost 0 bases, with 1 base spanning the gap. The length of the CDR3 is 13 residues. The CDR3 DNA reads as TGTGCCAGCAGTTTAGTCTCTGGAAACACCATATATTTT. Protein sequence: CASSLVSGNTIYF.

Ten or more counts support this clonotype. This chain uses TRBV27 with TRBJ2-3, with 8 bases that match TRBD2. The CDR3 spans 16 residues. The trim removed 4 bases at V and 4 bases at J, leaving 10 bases unmatched. CDR1 is MNHEY and CDR2 is SMNVEV in the germline V gene (reference sequence). The CDR3 region is CASSWGTGGPSDTQYF. For the CDR3, the DNA is TGTGCCAGCAGTTGGGGAACGGGAGGGCCTTCAGATACGCAGTATTTT.

The rearrangement joins TRBV28 to TRBJ2-2; 9 bases fit TRBD1. CDR3 length equals 17 residues. Trimming cost V 9 bases and J 4 bases; bases outside gene matches: 15. Looked up from germline, CDR1 is MDHEN and CDR2 is SYDVKM. CDR3 region: CASSEETGTGTTGELFF. In DNA form, the CDR3 reads TGTGCCAGTTCTGAGGAAACCGGGACAGGGACCACCGGGGAGCTGTTTTTT.

The J gene is TRBJ2-3, the V gene TRBV5-6, with D unclear. The CDR3 length is 14 residues. The germline CDR1 and CDR2 sequences are SGHDT and YYEEEE. Trimming left V 6 bases short and J 3 bases short, with 14 bases between. The CDR3 nucleotides are TGTGCCAGCACCCAACCGGGCAGGACAGATACGCAGTATTTT. Its protein product is CASTQPGRTDTQYF.

This clonotype was seen repeatedly, ten times or more. The chain links TRBV12-3 or TRBV12-4 to TRBJ2-1; D gene unclear. V lost 5 bases and J lost 10, with 9 bases in between. The CDR3 sequence is 11 residues long. The CDR3 is CASSTPGEQFF. The CDR3 DNA reads TGTGCCAGCAGTACTCCCGGGGAGCAGTTCTTC.

The chain links TRBV20-1 to TRBJ2-7; 7 bases line up with TRBD2. Per the germline V gene, CDR1 is DFQATT and CDR2 is SNEGSKA (reference sequence). CDR3 size: 14 residues. V shed 6 bases and J 4 bases; nucleotides not matched to a gene: 12. CDR3 sequence reads: CSARPPREFYEQYF. The CDR3 DNA follows: TGCAGTGCCCGTCCTCCGCGGGAGTTTTACGAGCAGTACTTC.

This clonotype was detected only a few times. The chain has TRBV6-1 and TRBJ2-1, with TRBD1 matching 7 bases. From germline, CDR1 is MNHNS and CDR2 SASEGT. The V segment lost 5 bases and the J segment 8 bases; nucleotides outside the gene matches: 6. The CDR3 extends over 13 amino acids. In DNA, the CDR3 is TGTGCCAGCAGTCCCCAGCAGGGGGATGAGCAGTTCTTC. Translating gives CASSPQQGDEQFF.

This clonotype is large. The chain recombines TRBV5-1 with TRBJ2-2; the D gene is possibly TRBD2 (6 bases). The CDR3 sequence is 15 residues long. CDR1 SGHRS and CDR2 YFSETQ come from the germline V gene. V was cut by 6 bases and J by 6 bases, with 18 bases left in between. The CDR3 spells CASKSGGKMAGELFF. The CDR3 nucleotides are TGCGCCAGCAAGTCTGGGGGGAAAATGGCCGGGGAGCTGTTTTTT.

This chain connects TRBV6-6 to TRBJ1-2; 9 bases fit TRBD1. The CDR3 is made up of 15 amino acids. From germline, CDR1 is MNHNY and CDR2 SVGAGI (reference sequence). J gave up 2 bases and V 2 bases, and 3 bases lay outside the gene matches. The CDR3 here is CASSYGTGYNYGYTF. In DNA form, the CDR3 reads TGTGCCAGCAGTTACGGGACAGGGTACAACTATGGCTACACCTTC.

This clonotype was observed a few times. The chain carries TRBV5-1 and TRBJ2-7; 7 bases match TRBD1. CDR1 and CDR2 (germline): SGHRS, YFSETQ. After removal of 0 bases from V and 6 bases from J, the junction contained 6 bases not matched to a gene. The CDR3 is 14 residues long. Here the CDR3 reads CASSLATGVSEQYF. CDR3 in DNA: TGCGCCAGCAGCTTGGCAACAGGGGTAAGCGAGCAGTACTTC.

V gene TRBV2 combines with J gene TRBJ2-3, with 7 bases fitting TRBD2. CDR3 length: 14 amino acids. CDR1 is SNHLY, CDR2 FYNNEI, per germline. The junction had 10 bases not matched to a gene; V was cut back by 7 bases and J by 6 bases. The CDR3 DNA is TGTGCCAGCAATGGGGGGGGACTTCCCGATACGCAGTATTTT. This encodes CASNGGGLPDTQYF.

The rearrangement links TRBV3-1 to TRBJ2-2; either TRBD1 or TRBD2 may supply D (5 bases each). Trimming stripped 10 bases from V and 5 bases from J, with 17 bases between. Germline CDR1 LGHDT, CDR2 YNNKEL (reference sequence). There are 14 residues in the CDR3. The CDR3 is CATRTGRRTGELFF. In DNA form, the CDR3 reads TGTGCCACCAGAACGGGACGCCGAACCGGGGAGCTGTTTTTT.

Many counts were recorded for this clonotype. The chain combines TRBV7-7 with TRBJ2-2; no clear D gene. The CDR3 contains 13 residues. Germline V gives CDR1 SSHAT, CDR2 FNYEAQ (reference sequence). V was clipped by 6 bases and J by 6 bases, with 11 bases between them. The CDR3 reads CASRETDPGELFF. In DNA form, the CDR3 reads TGTGCCAGCAGGGAGACGGATCCCGGGGAGCTGTTTTTT.

The chain recombines TRBV12-3 or TRBV12-4 with TRBJ1-2; D unresolved. V lost 7 bases to trimming and J lost 8 bases, with 14 bases between them. This CDR3 is built from 12 residues. The CDR3 is CASTLLGEGYTF. The CDR3 nucleotides are TGTGCCAGCACCCTCCTCGGGGAGGGCTACACCTTC.

Many counts were recorded for this clonotype. The V gene is TRBV7-8, the J gene TRBJ2-4; D tentatively fits TRBD1 or TRBD2 (5 bases each). The germline V gene has CDR1 SGHVS and CDR2 FQNEAQ. This CDR3 is 13 amino acids long. V lost 6 bases and J 6 bases, leaving 12 bases between the germline ends. This CDR3 is CASSSPGRNIQYF. The CDR3 DNA follows: TGTGCCAGCAGTTCGCCGGGACGAAACATTCAGTACTTC.